The clone carrying this T cell receptor (beta chain) was recorded at least ten times. Antigen: not known. The sample belongs to a study of CD8 T cells in ankylosing spondylitis. MiXCR was run by TCRdb on the 5' RACE reads, yielding one entry per CDR3 protein. The table has about 39,000 distinct CDR3 sequences, 9% to 12% seen once; the top ten hold 15% to 20%. The CDR3 covers 15 residues. Germline lookup yields CDR1 SGHRS and CDR2 YFSETQ. Deletions cut 1 base from V and 7 bases from J, with 14 bases between. Whole-study results and caveats: A TCR beta motif made of 7 to 9 highly homologous variants seemed typical of ankylosing spondylitis blood.

Specimen: blood, either unsorted or a sorted T cell fraction (not recorded which). The receptor's source is a male donor with ankylosing spondylitis or in good health (not recorded which). V usage is TRBV5-1 and J usage is TRBJ1-4; D unclear. In DNA form, the CDR3 reads TGCGCCAGCAGCTTGCGTCCAGGAAGCGGTGAAAAACTGTTTTTT. It is translated as CASSLRPGSGEKLFF.